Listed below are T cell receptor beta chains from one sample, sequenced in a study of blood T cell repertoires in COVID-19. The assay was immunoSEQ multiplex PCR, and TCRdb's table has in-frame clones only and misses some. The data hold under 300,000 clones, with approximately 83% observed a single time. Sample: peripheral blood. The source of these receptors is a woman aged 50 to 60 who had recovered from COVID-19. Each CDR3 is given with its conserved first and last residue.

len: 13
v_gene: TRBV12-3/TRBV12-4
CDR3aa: CASNIGENTEAFF

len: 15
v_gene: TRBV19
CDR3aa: CASKGLISGVDTQYF

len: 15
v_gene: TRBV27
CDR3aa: CASSLLTGLNTEAFF

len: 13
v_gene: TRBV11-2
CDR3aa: CASSFWGRETQYF

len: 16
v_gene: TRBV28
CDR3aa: CASSLSGGRVGPEAFF

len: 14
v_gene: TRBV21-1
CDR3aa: CASSNVTGWNGYTF

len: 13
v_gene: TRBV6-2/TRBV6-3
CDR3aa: CASSYSLPGELFF

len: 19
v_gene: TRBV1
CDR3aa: CTSSHKLLAGGQGTDTQYF

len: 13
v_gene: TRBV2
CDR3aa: CASGQGTNYGYTF

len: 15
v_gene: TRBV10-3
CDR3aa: CAISDQAAGGNTIYF

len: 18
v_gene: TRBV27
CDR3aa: CASSLARGTITSTDTQYF

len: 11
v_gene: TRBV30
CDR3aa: CAWDRVGEQFF

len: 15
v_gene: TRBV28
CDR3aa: CASRPSPSLSYGYTF

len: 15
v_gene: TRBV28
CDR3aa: CASRSGTSGGETQYF

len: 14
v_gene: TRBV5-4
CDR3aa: CASSLGLSTDTQYF

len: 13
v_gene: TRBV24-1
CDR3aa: CATSDFRGDEQFF

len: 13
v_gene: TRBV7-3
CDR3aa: CASGQGDTDTQYF

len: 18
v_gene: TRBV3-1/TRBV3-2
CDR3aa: CASSRDQVGGSSPDEQYF

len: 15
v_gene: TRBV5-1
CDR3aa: CASSLDRPGNSPLHF

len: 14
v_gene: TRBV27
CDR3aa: CASSTGQGLRGYTF

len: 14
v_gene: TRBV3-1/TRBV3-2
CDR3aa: CASSQGVVRNTIYF

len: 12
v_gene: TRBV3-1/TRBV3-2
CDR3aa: CASGYRNEKLFF

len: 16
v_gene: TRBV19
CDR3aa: CASSETTGTIGYEQYF

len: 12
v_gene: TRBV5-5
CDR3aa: CASRRTWDEQYF